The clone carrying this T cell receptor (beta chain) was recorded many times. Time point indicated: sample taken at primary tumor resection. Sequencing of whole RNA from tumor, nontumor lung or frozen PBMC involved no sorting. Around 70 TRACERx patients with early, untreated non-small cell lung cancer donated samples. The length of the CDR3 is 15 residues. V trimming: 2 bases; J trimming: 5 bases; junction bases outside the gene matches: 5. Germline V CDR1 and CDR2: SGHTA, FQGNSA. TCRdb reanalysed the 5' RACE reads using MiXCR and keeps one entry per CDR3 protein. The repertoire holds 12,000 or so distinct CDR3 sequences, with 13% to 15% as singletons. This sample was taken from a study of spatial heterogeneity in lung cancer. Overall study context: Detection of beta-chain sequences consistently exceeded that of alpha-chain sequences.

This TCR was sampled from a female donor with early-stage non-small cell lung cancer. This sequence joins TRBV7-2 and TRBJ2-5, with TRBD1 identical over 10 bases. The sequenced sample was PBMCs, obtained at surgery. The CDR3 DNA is TGTGCCAGCAGCTTATGGGGACAGGGGAGCGAGACCCAGTACTTC. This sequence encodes CASSLWGQGSETQYF. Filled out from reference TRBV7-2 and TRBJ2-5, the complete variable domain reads GAGVSQSPSNKVTEKGKDVELRCDPISGHTALYWYRQSLGQGLEFLIYFQGNSAPDKSGLPSDRFSAERTGGSVSTLTIQRTQQEDSAVYLCASSLWGQGSETQYFGPGTRLLVL.